Sequencing of this T cell receptor (beta chain) was carried out in a study of T cells in localized non-small cell lung cancer. Study-wide results and limits: Prolonged overall survival went with higher T cell density in the blood. Compared with tumor, uninvolved adjacent lung displayed greater T cell clonality, ranking highest overall. Only one tumor region was sequenced, so heterogeneity remains possible. Paired adjacent lung recovered a median about 60 of the top 100 tumor clones.

In this sample, this clone turned up a few times. Its antigen is not known. Measured with immunoSEQ multiplex PCR; TCRdb has only the in-frame clones, and not every one. The sample holds approximately 3,100 clones, roughly 20% seen once. V was clipped by 5 bases and J by 4 bases; unmatched bases: 9. Germline loops: CDR1 MNHGY, CDR2 SAAAGT. This CDR3 spans 15 amino acids. This rearrangement joins TRBV6-8 to TRBJ2-7; the match to TRBD2 covers 9 bases. The sequences come from lung tumor tissue, collected before any cancer treatment. This TCR came from a woman aged 35-75 years with stage III squamous cell lung carcinoma. CDR3 DNA sequence: TGTGCCAGCAGTCCCAATAGCGGGAGTCCGTACGAGCAGTACTTC. Translated: CASSPNSGSPYEQYF.